This TCR beta chain appears in the sequencing data of a study of blood T cell repertoires in COVID-19. Study overall: Italy, Spain and the United States were the sources of the convalescent and acute COVID-19 samples.

The data were produced by immunoSEQ multiplex PCR, yet TCRdb's version contains in-frame clones alone and is incomplete. The repertoire has around 81,000 clones, roughly 87% of them found once; the top ten carry about 7%. V lost 6 bases and J 11 bases, leaving 23 bases between the germline ends. In germline, CDR1 is MNHEY, CDR2 SVGAGI. The CDR3 is 14 amino acids. Material for sequencing was peripheral blood. The chain links TRBV6-5 to TRBJ2-7, with D maybe TRBD1 (6 bases). The sequence came from a man between 65 and 80 years old with acute or convalescent COVID-19. This CDR3 reads CASSLGGGGQKEYF. Written as DNA, the CDR3 is TGTGCCAGCAGCCTAGGGGGTGGGGGACAAAAGGAGTACTTC.